This TCR beta chain was captured by sequencing in a study of shared clonotypes between healthy human individuals. Study conclusions and caveats: Large depth notwithstanding, sorted-subset sequencing proved incomplete by rarefaction. Naive subsets tended to show greater estimated richness than memory subsets.

For this clone: The target antigen is unknown.

Data came from immunoSEQ multiplex PCR; TCRdb stores just in-frame clones and leaves some out. The repertoire holds hundreds of thousands of clones, with around four fifths as singletons. Germline CDR1 reads KGHSH; CDR2 reads LQKENI. Deletions cut 2 bases from V and 8 bases from J, with 7 bases between. CDR3 size: 13 residues. The sequenced sample consisted of memory CD4+ T cells sorted from blood. As for subset: CD45RA-negative fraction. This sequence was found in a woman aged 30 to 39 in good health. The rearrangement uses TRBV18 and TRBJ1-6; no definite D call. The CDR3, as DNA: TGTGCCAGCTCACCAACGAGTTATTCACCCCTCCACTTT. It specifies CASSPTSYSPLHF.